This is a list of T cell receptor beta chains from one sample in a study of blood T cells in healthy people across ages. Via MiXCR, TCRdb re-called the 5' RACE reads, giving one row per CDR3 protein. The sample contains about 1,500,000 distinct CDR3 sequences, 40% to 50% of which appear only once. Sample: blood. The receptors here all came from a woman between 18 and 29 years old in good health. The CDR3 runs from the conserved cysteine through the conserved F or W. Each record gives: clone size, V gene, J gene, D gene, CDR3 length, CDR3 protein, CDR3 DNA. D genes are given only for firm matches. Clone size is shown for a subset of rows, as once, few, many or a class of expanded clone.

clone_size: NA
v_call: TRBV5-6
j_call: TRBJ2-5
d_call: NA
cdr3_length: 16
cdr3_aa: CASSPNGIAAQETQYF
cdr3_nt: TGTGCCAGCAGCCCCAATGGGATAGCGGCCCAAGAGACCCAGTACTTC

clone_size: NA
v_call: TRBV6-1
j_call: TRBJ2-1
d_call: NA
cdr3_length: 18
cdr3_aa: CASRTTQGPKSSYNEQFF
cdr3_nt: TGTGCCAGCAGAACGACACAGGGCCCGAAGAGCTCCTACAATGAGCAGTTCTTC

clone_size: many
v_call: TRBV4-1
j_call: TRBJ2-5
d_call: NA
cdr3_length: 16
cdr3_aa: CASSQDSVSPWETQYF
cdr3_nt: TGCGCCAGCAGCCAAGATAGTGTCTCGCCGTGGGAGACCCAGTACTTC

clone_size: NA
v_call: TRBV6-1
j_call: TRBJ2-3
d_call: NA
cdr3_length: 15
cdr3_aa: CASSVSVYGTDTQYF
cdr3_nt: TGTGCCAGCAGTGTATCGGTTTATGGTACAGATACGCAGTATTTT

clone_size: once
v_call: TRBV12-3/TRBV12-4
j_call: TRBJ2-6
d_call: NA
cdr3_length: 17
cdr3_aa: CASSQGTSSSGANVLTF
cdr3_nt: TGTGCCAGCAGCCAGGGCACTAGCAGCTCCGGGGCCAACGTCCTGACTTTC

clone_size: NA
v_call: TRBV28
j_call: TRBJ2-2
d_call: TRBD1
cdr3_length: 15
cdr3_aa: CASSSDRANTWELFF
cdr3_nt: TGTGCCAGCAGTTCCGACAGGGCGAACACCTGGGAGCTGTTTTTT

clone_size: NA
v_call: TRBV20-1
j_call: TRBJ2-7
d_call: NA
cdr3_length: 17
cdr3_aa: CSARDNQDRRISYEQYF
cdr3_nt: TGCAGTGCTAGAGACAATCAGGACAGAAGGATCTCCTACGAGCAGTACTTC

clone_size: NA
v_call: TRBV20-1
j_call: TRBJ2-5
d_call: NA
cdr3_length: 13
cdr3_aa: CSASPTGQETQYF
cdr3_nt: TGCAGTGCTAGTCCCACAGGCCAAGAGACCCAGTACTTC

clone_size: NA
v_call: TRBV2
j_call: TRBJ2-3
d_call: NA
cdr3_length: 15
cdr3_aa: CASSDVGVSTDTQYF
cdr3_nt: TGTGCCAGCAGTGATGTCGGGGTGAGCACAGATACGCAGTATTTT

clone_size: few
v_call: TRBV6-1
j_call: TRBJ1-2
d_call: NA
cdr3_length: 15
cdr3_aa: CASSERTALGYGYTF
cdr3_nt: TGTGCCAGCAGTGAAAGGACGGCTCTAGGTTATGGCTACACCTTC

clone_size: NA
v_call: TRBV20-1
j_call: TRBJ2-5
d_call: NA
cdr3_length: 13
cdr3_aa: CSARFSVGETQYF
cdr3_nt: TGCAGTGCTAGATTTAGCGTAGGAGAGACCCAGTACTTC

clone_size: few
v_call: TRBV21-1
j_call: TRBJ2-6
d_call: NA
cdr3_length: 15
cdr3_aa: CASNRRVLGANVLTF
cdr3_nt: TGTGCCAGCAATCGCCGGGTATTGGGGGCCAACGTCCTGACTTTC

clone_size: few
v_call: TRBV5-5
j_call: TRBJ1-4
d_call: NA
cdr3_length: 16
cdr3_aa: CAGSLGDRQFNEKLFF
cdr3_nt: TGTGCCGGCAGCTTGGGGGATCGGCAGTTTAATGAAAAACTGTTTTTT

clone_size: NA
v_call: TRBV6-5
j_call: TRBJ2-6
d_call: NA
cdr3_length: 14
cdr3_aa: CAWGTGAGANVLTF
cdr3_nt: TGTGCCTGGGGAACGGGAGCTGGGGCCAACGTCCTGACTTTC

clone_size: once
v_call: TRBV19
j_call: TRBJ2-1
d_call: NA
cdr3_length: 12
cdr3_aa: CASNRVGNEQFF
cdr3_nt: TGTGCCAGTAATAGGGTCGGGAATGAGCAGTTCTTC

clone_size: NA
v_call: TRBV29-1
j_call: TRBJ2-3
d_call: NA
cdr3_length: 12
cdr3_aa: CSVTDFTDTRYF
cdr3_nt: TGCAGCGTAACGGACTTCACAGATACGCGGTATTTT

clone_size: NA
v_call: TRBV11-2
j_call: TRBJ2-1
d_call: NA
cdr3_length: 13
cdr3_aa: CASSLDVFNEQFF
cdr3_nt: TGTGCCAGCAGCTTAGATGTGTTCAATGAGCAGTTCTTC

clone_size: NA
v_call: TRBV7-2
j_call: TRBJ1-2
d_call: NA
cdr3_length: 15
cdr3_aa: CASSPRGGTNYGYTF
cdr3_nt: TGTGCCAGCAGCCCGAGGGGGGGGACGAACTATGGCTACACCTTC

clone_size: few
v_call: TRBV12-3/TRBV12-4
j_call: TRBJ2-3
d_call: TRBD2
cdr3_length: 17
cdr3_aa: CASSPNRGGAVTDTQYF
cdr3_nt: TGTGCCAGCAGTCCAAACCGGGGGGGGGCAGTAACAGATACGCAGTATTTT

clone_size: NA
v_call: TRBV5-1
j_call: TRBJ2-1
d_call: NA
cdr3_length: 16
cdr3_aa: CASSLGSLANYNEQFF
cdr3_nt: TGCGCCAGCAGCTTGGGTTCCCTAGCGAATTACAATGAGCAGTTCTTC

clone_size: NA
v_call: TRBV27
j_call: TRBJ2-7
d_call: TRBD1
cdr3_length: 15
cdr3_aa: CASSLAGTVEYEQYF
cdr3_nt: TGTGCCAGCAGTTTAGCCGGGACAGTGGAATACGAGCAGTACTTC

clone_size: NA
v_call: TRBV7-8
j_call: TRBJ1-5
d_call: TRBD1
cdr3_length: 19
cdr3_aa: CASSLVSPGQRSGYQPQHF
cdr3_nt: TGTGCCAGCAGCTTAGTGTCTCCGGGACAGCGGAGCGGTTATCAGCCCCAGCATTTT

clone_size: few
v_call: TRBV28
j_call: TRBJ2-7
d_call: NA
cdr3_length: 17
cdr3_aa: CASSSQTGQQSSYEQYF
cdr3_nt: TGTGCCAGCAGTTCTCAGACGGGCCAGCAAAGCTCCTACGAGCAGTACTTC

clone_size: few
v_call: TRBV3-1
j_call: TRBJ2-2
d_call: NA
cdr3_length: 12
cdr3_aa: CASSYEAGELFF
cdr3_nt: TGTGCCAGCAGCTATGAGGCCGGGGAGCTGTTTTTT

clone_size: NA
v_call: TRBV6-1
j_call: TRBJ2-1
d_call: TRBD2
cdr3_length: 16
cdr3_aa: CASKKSGLAGYNEQFF
cdr3_nt: TGTGCCAGCAAGAAGTCAGGACTAGCGGGTTACAATGAGCAGTTCTTC

clone_size: many
v_call: TRBV12-3/TRBV12-4
j_call: TRBJ1-2
d_call: NA
cdr3_length: 17
cdr3_aa: CASSLGALGGSAYGYTF
cdr3_nt: TGTGCCAGCAGTTTGGGAGCCTTAGGGGGGTCGGCCTATGGCTACACCTTC

clone_size: NA
v_call: TRBV9
j_call: TRBJ2-1
d_call: TRBD2
cdr3_length: 19
cdr3_aa: CASSVGLAGGPVDYNEQFF
cdr3_nt: TGTGCCAGCAGCGTAGGGCTAGCGGGGGGGCCAGTCGACTACAATGAGCAGTTCTTC

clone_size: NA
v_call: TRBV13
j_call: TRBJ1-2
d_call: NA
cdr3_length: 19
cdr3_aa: CASSPPPPGRQPSNYGYTF
cdr3_nt: TGTGCCAGCAGCCCCCCGCCCCCGGGACGGCAACCCTCTAACTATGGCTACACCTTC

clone_size: NA
v_call: TRBV6-5
j_call: TRBJ2-1
d_call: NA
cdr3_length: 18
cdr3_aa: CASSSHPVPGEPDNEQFF
cdr3_nt: TGTGCCAGCAGTTCCCACCCCGTACCAGGGGAACCGGACAATGAGCAGTTCTTC

clone_size: few
v_call: TRBV20-1
j_call: TRBJ1-1
d_call: NA
cdr3_length: 15
cdr3_aa: CSAPEGGATSTEAFF
cdr3_nt: TGCAGTGCCCCTGAGGGGGGGGCGACGAGCACTGAAGCTTTCTTT

clone_size: NA
v_call: TRBV5-1
j_call: TRBJ2-1
d_call: NA
cdr3_length: 16
cdr3_aa: CASSLFGLSGQNEQFF
cdr3_nt: TGCGCCAGCAGCCTATTCGGACTATCGGGGCAGAATGAGCAGTTCTTC